These 16 T cell receptor beta chains were all obtained from the same sample, sequenced in a study of blood T cell repertoires in COVID-19. Assay used: immunoSEQ multiplex PCR; TCRdb lists only in-frame clones, some missing. The data show some 170,000 clones, around 84% seen once. The source material was peripheral blood. These receptors were obtained from an elderly woman with acute or convalescent COVID-19.

The chain employs TRBV4-3 and TRBJ2-7; tentative D call: TRBD1 (6 bases). This CDR3 is 15 amino acids long. Per the germline V gene, CDR1 is LGHNA and CDR2 is YSLEER. The V end was cut by 0 bases, the J end by 6 bases, with 15 bases between. The DNA for the CDR3 is TGCGCCAGCAGCCAAGATACAGGGAGATTTGGCGAGCAGTACTTC. Translated, it gives CASSQDTGRFGEQYF.

This chain uses TRBV7-3 with TRBJ2-1; 7 positions agree with TRBD2. The CDR3 totals 21 residues. In germline, CDR1 is SGHTA, CDR2 FQGTGA. The J segment lost 7 bases and the V segment lost 5 bases, leaving 29 bases of the junction unmatched. The CDR3 region has the DNA TGTGCCAGCAGCCCCGCAGTAGTCTCCAGGGTGAAGGCGGGGGTAATAAATGAGCAGTTCTTC. It is translated as CASSPAVVSRVKAGVINEQFF.

The J gene is TRBJ2-1, the V gene TRBV7-2; TRBD2 agrees at 9 bases. J was trimmed by 2 bases and V by 2 bases; bases with no gene match: 7. The CDR3 length is 17 residues. Per the germline V gene, CDR1 is SGHTA and CDR2 is FQGNSA. In DNA, the CDR3 is TGTGCCAGCAGCTTAAGATGGGAGCGGGGGGCCTACAATGAGCAGTTCTTC. Its translation is CASSLRWERGAYNEQFF.

This chain connects TRBV6-2 or TRBV6-3 to TRBJ2-1; 13 nucleotides align to TRBD2. The V and J ends lost 4 bases and 1 base, in that order; junction bases with no gene match: 10. CDR3 length: 19 residues. CDR1 MNHEY and CDR2 SVGEGT come from the germline V gene. CDR3 in amino acids: CASSSTGLAGNVSYNEQFF. As DNA, the CDR3 is TGTGCCAGCAGTTCCACGGGACTAGCGGGAAACGTGTCCTACAATGAGCAGTTCTTC.

The rearrangement uses TRBV7-2 and TRBJ2-2; the match to TRBD2 covers 12 bases. The CDR3 contains 18 residues. Per the germline V gene, CDR1 is SGHTA and CDR2 is FQGNSA. Trimming took 1 base from V and 5 from J; bases not matched to a gene: 8. Written as DNA, the CDR3 is TGTGCCAGCAGCTTAGGGCTAGCGGGAGGGCGGAATACCGGGGAGCTGTTTTTT. Its translation is CASSLGLAGGRNTGELFF.

V gene TRBV10-3 combines with J gene TRBJ2-2, with 10 bases lining up with TRBD2. The CDR3 runs 15 residues. V was pared by 10 bases and J by 6 bases, with 11 bases of the junction left unmatched. Germline values: CDR1 ENHRY, CDR2 SYGVKD. The CDR3 loop reads CATKGASGSPGELFF. The CDR3 region has the DNA TGTGCCACCAAGGGTGCTAGCGGGAGCCCCGGGGAGCTGTTTTTT.

This clone was counted ten times or more. This chain links TRBV4-1 with TRBJ1-3, with D perhaps matching TRBD1 (6 bases). Germline loops: CDR1 MGHRA, CDR2 YSYEKL. V was clipped by 3 bases and J by 1 base, with 13 bases between them. CDR3 length: 16 residues. In DNA, the CDR3 is TGCGCCAGCAGCCAGCGTTATCAGGGGTCTGGAAACACCATATATTTT. Amino acids: CASSQRYQGSGNTIYF.

The chain carries TRBV6-5 and TRBJ1-6, with TRBD1 identical over 7 bases. V shed 7 bases and J 8 bases; nucleotides not matched to a gene: 8. CDR3 length: 14 residues. CDR1 and CDR2 from the germline V gene are MNHEY and SVGAGI. CDR3 sequence (DNA): TGTGCCAGCACCCTAAGACAGGGCTATTCACCCCTCCACTTT. It yields the protein CASTLRQGYSPLHF.

The chain uses TRBV15 and TRBJ2-2, with TRBD2 identical over 7 bases. The CDR3 is 14 residues long. Per the germline V gene, CDR1 is LNHNV and CDR2 is YYDKDF (reference sequence). J lost 1 base, V lost 6 bases, and 2 bases had no gene match. The CDR3 region is CATRAGKNTGELFF. In nucleotides, the CDR3 is TGTGCCACCAGAGCGGGGAAGAACACCGGGGAGCTGTTTTTT.

The chain employs TRBV5-1 and TRBJ2-1, with 8 bases fitting TRBD1. The ends lost 0 bases at V and 6 bases at J; junction bases unmatched: 2. This CDR3 is 14 amino acids long. Germline CDR1 SGHRS, CDR2 YFSETQ. This CDR3 reads CASSLDTGGNEQFF. CDR3 in DNA: TGCGCCAGCAGCTTGGATACAGGGGGCAATGAGCAGTTCTTC. The complete variable domain, with remaining parts taken from reference TRBV5-1 and TRBJ2-1, reads KAGVTQTPRYLIKTRGQQVTLSCSPISGHRSVSWYQQTPGQGLQFLFEYFSETQRNKGNFPGRFSGRQFSNSRSEMNVSTLELGDSALYLCASSLDTGGNEQFFGPGTRLTVL.

The chain employs TRBV19 and TRBJ1-1; D not certain. The V gene's germline CDR1 is LNHDA and CDR2 SQIVND (reference sequence). V lost 3 bases to trimming and J lost 0 bases, with 14 bases between them. The CDR3 consists of 16 residues. CDR3 sequence: CASSMRAETMNTEAFF. The DNA for the CDR3 is TGTGCCAGTAGTATGAGGGCCGAGACAATGAACACTGAAGCTTTCTTT.

The chain couples TRBV19 to TRBJ2-1; weak D call: TRBD1 (5 bases). Deletions cut 5 bases from V and 9 bases from J, with 14 bases between. Germline CDR1 is LNHDA and CDR2 is SQIVND (reference sequence). This CDR3 has 13 residues. CDR3 DNA sequence: TGTGCCAGTAGTTTGCAGGGTAACGGTGAGCAGTTCTTC. This encodes CASSLQGNGEQFF.

This clone was observed a handful of times. The chain carries TRBV5-6 and TRBJ1-5; D gene ambiguous. This CDR3 has 16 amino acids. Germline V gives CDR1 SGHDT, CDR2 YYEEEE. Trimming shortened V by 1 base and J by 0 bases, and 11 bases separated the two germline ends. CDR3 loop: CASSLSRDNSNQPQHF. CDR3 bases: TGTGCCAGCAGCTTGTCCCGGGATAATAGCAATCAGCCCCAGCATTTT. Filled out from reference TRBV5-6 and TRBJ1-5, the complete variable domain reads DAGVTQSPTHLIKTRGQQVTLRCSPKSGHDTVSWYQQALGQGPQFIFQYYEEEERQRGNFPDRFSGHQFPNYSSELNVNALLLGDSALYLCASSLSRDNSNQPQHFGDGTRLSIL.

The V call is TRBV27, the J call TRBJ2-7, with a tentative D call TRBD1 (6 bases). Deletions cut 8 bases from V and 6 bases from J, with 11 bases between. The CDR3 is made up of 11 amino acids. Germline values: CDR1 MNHEY, CDR2 SMNVEV (reference sequence). In DNA, the CDR3 is TGTGCCAGCCACAGGGACGGCGAGCAGTACTTC. This gives the protein CASHRDGEQYF.

The chain's CDR3 is CATSDPTNGNTGELFF. In DNA, the CDR3 is TGTGCCACCAGTGACCCGACTAACGGGAACACCGGGGAGCTGTTTTTT. The chain carries TRBV24-1 and TRBJ2-2; D is possibly TRBD2 (5 bases). The CDR3 is made up of 16 amino acids. Per germline, CDR1 KGHDR and CDR2 SFDVKD. V was pared by 4 bases and J by 1 base, with 12 bases between.

This clone has just a few counts. This chain uses TRBV2 with TRBJ2-2; D remains ambiguous. CDR1 SNHLY and CDR2 FYNNEI come from the germline V gene. The CDR3 extends over 14 amino acids. Trimming took 7 bases from V and 3 from J, leaving 12 bases between them. DNA for the CDR3: TGTGCCAGCATACCCCTCCCGGACACCGGGGAGCTGTTTTTT. This codes for CASIPLPDTGELFF.